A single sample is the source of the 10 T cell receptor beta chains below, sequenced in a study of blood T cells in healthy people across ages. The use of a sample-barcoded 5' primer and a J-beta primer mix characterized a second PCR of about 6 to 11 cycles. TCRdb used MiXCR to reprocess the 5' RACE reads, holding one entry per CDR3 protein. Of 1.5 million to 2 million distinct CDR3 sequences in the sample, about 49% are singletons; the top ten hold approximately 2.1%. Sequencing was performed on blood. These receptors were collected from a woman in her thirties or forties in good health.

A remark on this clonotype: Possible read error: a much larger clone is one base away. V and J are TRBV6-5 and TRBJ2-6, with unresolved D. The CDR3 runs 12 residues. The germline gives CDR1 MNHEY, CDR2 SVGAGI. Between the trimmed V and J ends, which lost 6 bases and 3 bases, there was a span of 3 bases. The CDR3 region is CASRVGANVLTF. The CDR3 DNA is TGTGCCAGCAGGGTTGGGGCCAACGTCCTGACTTTC.

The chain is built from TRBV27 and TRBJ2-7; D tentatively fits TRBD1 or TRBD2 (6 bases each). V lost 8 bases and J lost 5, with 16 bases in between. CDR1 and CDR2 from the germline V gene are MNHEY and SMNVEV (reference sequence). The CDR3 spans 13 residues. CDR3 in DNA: TGTGCCAGCGCTCGGGGGCAGGTCGACGAGCAGTACTTC. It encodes CASARGQVDEQYF.

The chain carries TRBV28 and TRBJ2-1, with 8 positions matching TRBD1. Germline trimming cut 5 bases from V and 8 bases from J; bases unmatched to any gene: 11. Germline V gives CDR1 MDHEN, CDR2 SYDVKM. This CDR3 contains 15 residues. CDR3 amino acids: CASSPSGQASDEQFF. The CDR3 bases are TGTGCCAGCAGTCCCTCGGGACAGGCGTCCGATGAGCAGTTCTTC.

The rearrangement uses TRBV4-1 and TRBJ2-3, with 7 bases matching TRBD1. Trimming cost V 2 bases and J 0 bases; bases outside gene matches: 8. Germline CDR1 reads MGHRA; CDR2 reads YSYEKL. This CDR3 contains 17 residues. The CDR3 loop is CASSQTPTQGSTDTQYF. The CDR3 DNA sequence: TGCGCCAGCAGCCAAACTCCCACACAGGGGAGCACAGATACGCAGTATTTT.

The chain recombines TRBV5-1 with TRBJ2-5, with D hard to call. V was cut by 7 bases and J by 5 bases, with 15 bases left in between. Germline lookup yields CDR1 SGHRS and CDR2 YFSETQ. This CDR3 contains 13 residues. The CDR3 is CASCLEGVETQYF. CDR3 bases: TGCGCCAGCTGCCTCGAAGGAGTGGAGACCCAGTACTTC.

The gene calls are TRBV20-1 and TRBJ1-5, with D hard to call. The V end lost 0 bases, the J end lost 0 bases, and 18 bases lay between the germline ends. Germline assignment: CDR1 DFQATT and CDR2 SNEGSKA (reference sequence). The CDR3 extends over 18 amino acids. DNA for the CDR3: TGCAGTGCTAGAGACCTCATTGGGCAGAGCTATAGCAATCAGCCCCAGCATTTT. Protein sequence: CSARDLIGQSYSNQPQHF.

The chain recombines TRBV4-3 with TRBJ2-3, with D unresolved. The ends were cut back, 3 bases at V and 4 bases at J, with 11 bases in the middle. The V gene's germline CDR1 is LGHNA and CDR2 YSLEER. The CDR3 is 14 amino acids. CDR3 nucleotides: TGCGCCAGCAGCCAGCTCACTGGGGCAGATACGCAGTATTTT. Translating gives CASSQLTGADTQYF.

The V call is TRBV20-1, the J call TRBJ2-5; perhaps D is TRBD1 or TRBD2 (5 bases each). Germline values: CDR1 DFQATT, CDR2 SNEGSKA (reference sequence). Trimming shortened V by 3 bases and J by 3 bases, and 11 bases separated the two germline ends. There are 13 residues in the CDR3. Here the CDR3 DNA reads TGCAGTGCTAGGCATGGGGGAAAAGAGACCCAGTACTTC. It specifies CSARHGGKETQYF.

The CDR3 region is CASSPPGQGHTVQYF. CDR3 coding DNA: TGTGCCAGCAGTCCTCCGGGACAGGGGCATACGGTTCAGTACTTC. The rearrangement joins TRBV28 to TRBJ2-7; 10 bases map to TRBD1. CDR1 is MDHEN and CDR2 is SYDVKM in the germline V gene. The ends lost 5 bases at V and 10 bases at J; junction bases unmatched: 14. CDR3 length: 15 residues.

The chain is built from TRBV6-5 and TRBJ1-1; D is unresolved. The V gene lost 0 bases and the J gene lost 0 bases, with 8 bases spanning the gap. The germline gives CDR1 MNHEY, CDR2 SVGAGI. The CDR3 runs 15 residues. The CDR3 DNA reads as TGTGCCAGCAGTTACTCGATAACCCTGAACACTGAAGCTTTCTTT. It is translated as CASSYSITLNTEAFF.